These 31 T cell receptor beta chains were sequenced from one sample in a study of cytomegalovirus exposure and HLA in healthy donors. Primers included in the PCR were 60 Vbeta and 13 Jbeta primers. Sequenced by immunoSEQ multiplex PCR; TCRdb stores in-frame clones only, minus some. The sample totals some 34,000 clones; its top ten clones hold 4.5% to 5%. The sample taken for sequencing was PBMCs. The receptors were sampled from a woman aged 40 to 50 in good health and CMV-seropositive.

The chain couples TRBV5-4 to TRBJ1-1, with TRBD1 as a possible D gene (6 bases). The CDR3 runs 15 residues. Trimming took off 3 bases at V and 2 bases at J, with 14 bases between the two ends. Germline assignment: CDR1 SGHNT and CDR2 YYREEE (reference sequence). The CDR3 protein is CASSSADSLNTEAFF. The DNA for the CDR3 is TGTGCCAGCAGCTCGGCGGACAGTCTAAACACTGAAGCTTTCTTT. The full variable domain, in which reference TRBV5-4 and TRBJ1-1 provide the parts outside the CDR3, is ETGVTQSPTHLIKTRGQQVTLRCSSQSGHNTVSWYQQALGQGPQFIFQYYREEENGRGNFPPRFSGLQFPNYSSELNVNALELDDSALYLCASSSADSLNTEAFFGQGTRLTVV.

The J gene is TRBJ2-1, the V gene TRBV6-5, with 8 bases lining up with TRBD1. The trim removed 0 bases at V and 6 bases at J, leaving 7 bases unmatched. The CDR3 sequence is 16 residues long. CDR1 is MNHEY and CDR2 is SVGAGI in the germline V gene. The CDR3 region is CASSYSWQGASNEQFF. The CDR3 nucleotides read TGTGCCAGCAGTTACTCTTGGCAGGGGGCGTCCAATGAGCAGTTCTTC.

This chain uses TRBV4-1 with TRBJ1-1, with D hard to call. Between the trimmed V and J ends, which lost 0 bases and 4 bases, there was a span of 12 bases. The CDR3 is made up of 15 amino acids. Germline loops: CDR1 MGHRA, CDR2 YSYEKL. The CDR3 DNA follows: TGCGCCAGCAGCCAAGAGGGAAGAGGGAGCACTGAAGCTTTCTTT. Its translation is CASSQEGRGSTEAFF.

The chain is built from TRBV7-9 and TRBJ1-1, with D possibly being TRBD1 (6 bases). Trimming took 5 bases from V and 3 from J, leaving 13 bases between them. This CDR3 has 14 amino acids. Germline CDR1 reads SEHNR; CDR2 reads FQNEAQ (reference sequence). CDR3 coding DNA: TGTGCCAGCAGCCAGGGGTCTGGGGACACTGAAGCTTTCTTT. Encoded protein: CASSQGSGDTEAFF.

The V gene is TRBV7-2, the J gene TRBJ2-5, with D tentatively TRBD1 (5 bases). V dropped 3 bases and J dropped 5 bases, with 16 bases sitting between them. This CDR3 comprises 15 residues. The V gene's germline CDR1 is SGHTA and CDR2 FQGNSA. The CDR3 protein is CASSFESRGRETQYF. In DNA, the CDR3 is TGTGCCAGCAGCTTTGAGTCTAGGGGCCGGGAGACCCAGTACTTC.

This chain joins TRBV18 and TRBJ2-1; D is uncertain. CDR1 and CDR2 (germline): KGHSH, LQKENI. This CDR3 comprises 13 residues. V was shortened by 3 bases and J by 8 bases, with 11 bases between the two germline ends. The CDR3 reads CASSPHVSDEQFF. As DNA, the CDR3 is TGTGCCAGCTCACCCCACGTCTCGGATGAGCAGTTCTTC.

The CDR3 bases are TGCAGCGTTACGGACAGGGGTCCAACCTACGAGCAGTACTTC. Amino acids: CSVTDRGPTYEQYF. The chain joins TRBV29-1 to TRBJ2-7; 9 bases align to TRBD1. Trimming took 5 bases from V and 2 from J; bases not matched to a gene: 7. This CDR3 has 14 amino acids. CDR1 and CDR2 from the germline V gene are SQVTM and ANQGSEA.

This chain joins TRBV27 and TRBJ1-1; the D is unclear. V was clipped by 5 bases and J by 1 base, with 11 bases between them. This CDR3 has 14 amino acids. Germline V CDR1 and CDR2: MNHEY, SMNVEV (reference sequence). In DNA, the CDR3 is TGTGCCAGCAGTCCCCTCAGGCAGAACACTGAAGCTTTCTTT. It codes for CASSPLRQNTEAFF.

CDR3 nucleotides: TGTGCCAGCTCACCAACCCCAGGGATGGTGGATGGCTACACCTTC. Protein: CASSPTPGMVDGYTF. The chain carries TRBV18 and TRBJ1-2; tentatively, D is TRBD1 (5 bases). Trimming left V 2 bases short and J 6 bases short, with 16 bases between. Per the germline V gene, CDR1 is KGHSH and CDR2 is LQKENI. The CDR3 covers 15 residues.

The chain carries TRBV7-6 and TRBJ2-1, with D perhaps given as TRBD1 or TRBD2 (12 bases each). The CDR3 extends over 19 amino acids. Deletions cut 5 bases from V and 4 bases from J, with 27 bases between. The germline gives CDR1 SGHVS, CDR2 FNYEAQ. For the CDR3, the DNA is TGTGCCAGCAGCGGGGGACAGGGGGCTAGCGGGAGGGAATACAATGAGCAGTTCTTC. It translates to CASSGGQGASGREYNEQFF.

J is TRBJ2-5 and V is TRBV29-1; 8 positions agree with TRBD2. Germline loops: CDR1 SQVTM, CDR2 ANQGSEA. The CDR3 is 12 amino acids. The J segment lost 7 bases and the V segment lost 7 bases, leaving 8 bases of the junction unmatched. The CDR3 protein is CSAQAGVGTQYF. The CDR3 DNA reads as TGCAGCGCCCAAGCGGGAGTAGGGACCCAGTACTTC.

The chain links TRBV18 to TRBJ1-2, with D unresolved. The CDR3 is 15 residues long. The V end lost 0 bases, the J end lost 8 bases, and 16 bases lay between the germline ends. Germline CDR1 KGHSH, CDR2 LQKENI. The CDR3 DNA sequence: TGTGCCAGCTCACCACCGGGAGATAGTGTGCGAGGCTACACCTTC. Its protein product is CASSPPGDSVRGYTF. Variable domain in full (rest from reference TRBV18 and TRBJ1-2): NAGVMQNPRHLVRRRGQEARLRCSPMKGHSHVYWYRQLPEEGLKFMVYLQKENIIDESGMPKERFSAEFPKEGPSILRIQQVVRGDSAAYFCASSPPGDSVRGYTFGSGTRLTVV.

This chain connects TRBV5-1 to TRBJ2-1; TRBD2 matches at 10 bases. This CDR3 is built from 16 residues. The germline V gene encodes CDR1 SGHRS and CDR2 YFSETQ. After removal of 4 bases from V and 4 bases from J, the junction contained 8 bases not matched to a gene. CDR3 sequence reads: CASSPSGSTRYNEQFF. CDR3 DNA sequence: TGCGCCAGCAGCCCTAGCGGGAGTACTAGGTACAATGAGCAGTTCTTC.

This sequence joins TRBV4-3 and TRBJ1-3; no clear D. The CDR3 sequence is 15 residues long. V was shortened by 1 base and J by 0 bases, with 7 bases between the two germline ends. The V gene's germline CDR1 is LGHNA and CDR2 YSLEER. The CDR3 loop reads CASSQGVSSGNTIYF. DNA of the CDR3: TGCGCCAGCAGCCAAGGTGTGAGCTCTGGAAACACCATATATTTT.

CDR3 protein: CASSPPSTGNTEAFF. CDR3 DNA: TGTGCCAGCAGCCCCCCCTCAACCGGGAACACTGAAGCTTTCTTT. This chain joins TRBV7-8 and TRBJ1-1; D remains ambiguous. The CDR3 is 15 residues long. Germline V lookup: CDR1 SGHVS, CDR2 FQNEAQ. Trimming removed 5 bases from V and 1 base from J, with 14 bases in between.

J is TRBJ2-1 and V is TRBV27; TRBD2 agrees at 7 bases. J gave up 6 bases and V 7 bases, and 9 bases lay outside the gene matches. In germline, CDR1 is MNHEY, CDR2 SMNVEV (reference sequence). The CDR3 has 14 residues. CDR3 amino acids: CASNSLTSSNEQFF. The CDR3 DNA reads TGTGCCAGCAATTCTTTGACTAGCTCCAATGAGCAGTTCTTC.

This chain uses TRBV30 with TRBJ2-3; TRBD2 aligns across 11 bases. CDR1 and CDR2 (germline): GTSNPN, SVGIG (reference sequence). The V and J ends lost 3 bases and 4 bases, in that order; junction bases with no gene match: 3. This CDR3 contains 14 residues. The CDR3 reads CAWRPGLAADTQYF. The CDR3 bases are TGTGCCTGGAGACCGGGACTAGCGGCAGATACGCAGTATTTT. Based on the CDR3 plus reference TRBV30 and TRBJ2-3, the full variable domain is SQTIHQWPATLVQPVGSPLSLECTVEGTSNPNLYWYRQAAGRGLQLLFYSVGIGQISSEVPQNLSASRPQDRQFILSSKKLLLSDSGFYLCAWRPGLAADTQYFGPGTRLTVL.

The genes are TRBV19 and TRBJ1-2; possibly TRBD1 for D (5 bases). CDR1 and CDR2 (germline): LNHDA, SQIVND (reference sequence). V lost 5 bases and J lost 0, with 7 bases in between. The CDR3 is 13 residues long. The CDR3 DNA reads TGTGCCAGTAGTGCGACAGCTAACTATGGCTACACCTTC. Protein product: CASSATANYGYTF.

V gene TRBV5-1 combines with J gene TRBJ2-1; 7 nucleotides match TRBD2. Germline CDR1 is SGHRS and CDR2 is YFSETQ. This CDR3 has 13 amino acids. J was trimmed by 7 bases and V by 4 bases; bases with no gene match: 5. In DNA form, the CDR3 reads TGCGCCAGCAGCGTGGGACTATTAAATGAGCAGTTCTTC. Translated, it gives CASSVGLLNEQFF.

The chain couples TRBV18 to TRBJ2-5; D might be TRBD2 (6 bases). This CDR3 spans 15 amino acids. Trimming pared 6 bases from V and 0 bases from J, leaving 14 bases between. Germline assignment: CDR1 KGHSH and CDR2 LQKENI. The CDR3 DNA reads TGTGCCAGCTCTCCCCCGCTAGCGAACCAAGAGACCCAGTACTTC. This sequence encodes CASSPPLANQETQYF.

The CDR3 DNA sequence: TGTGCCAGCAGCGTAGGACAGAACACTGGCACAGATACGCAGTATTTT. Its translation is CASSVGQNTGTDTQYF. The rearrangement uses TRBV9 and TRBJ2-3; the D gene is possibly TRBD1 (5 bases). With 0 bases removed from V and 1 base from J, the gap between germline ends came to 12 bases. CDR1 and CDR2 (germline): SGDLS, YYNGEE. CDR3 length: 16 residues.

The chain links TRBV29-1 to TRBJ1-1; tentatively, D is TRBD1 (6 bases). Deletions cut 6 bases from V and 3 bases from J, with 14 bases between. Per germline, CDR1 SQVTM and CDR2 ANQGSEA. The CDR3 has 13 amino acids. The chain's CDR3 is CSVGGARDTEAFF. The DNA of the CDR3 is TGCAGCGTGGGGGGGGCGCGGGACACTGAAGCTTTCTTT.

The chain couples TRBV18 to TRBJ2-2, with TRBD1 matching over 8 bases. V was clipped by 3 bases and J by 0 bases; unmatched bases: 3. The CDR3 contains 16 residues. Germline V lookup: CDR1 KGHSH, CDR2 LQKENI. The CDR3 loop reads CASSPTGGANTGELFF. In DNA, the CDR3 is TGTGCCAGCTCACCCACAGGGGGAGCGAACACCGGGGAGCTGTTTTTT.

The chain joins TRBV4-3 to TRBJ2-2, with D maybe TRBD2 (6 bases). V lost 3 bases to trimming and J lost 5 bases, with 13 bases between them. Germline CDR1 is LGHNA and CDR2 is YSLEER. CDR3 length: 15 amino acids. For the CDR3, the DNA is TGCGCCAGCAGCCAGGATCCACGGGGGACCGGGGAGCTGTTTTTT. This gives the protein CASSQDPRGTGELFF.

This chain uses TRBV5-1 with TRBJ2-1, with TRBD2 identical over 14 bases. Trimming at V came to 4 bases and at J to 7 bases, leaving 7 bases not matched to a gene. The CDR3 extends over 16 amino acids. CDR1 is SGHRS, CDR2 YFSETQ, per germline. In nucleotides, the CDR3 is TGCGCCAGCAGCCCGCGACTAGCGGGAGGGCGTAATGAGCAGTTCTTC. Translating it yields CASSPRLAGGRNEQFF.

The rearrangement links TRBV15 to TRBJ2-1; tentatively, D is TRBD2 (6 bases). The CDR3 consists of 13 residues. Germline V gives CDR1 LNHNV, CDR2 YYDKDF (reference sequence). Trimming removed 6 bases from V and 2 bases from J, with 8 bases in between. The CDR3 bases are TGTGCCACCAGGAGGGAGGCCTACAATGAGCAGTTCTTC. Amino acids: CATRREAYNEQFF.

The chain employs TRBV30 and TRBJ2-3; 7 bases align to TRBD1. This CDR3 spans 14 amino acids. Germline V gene lookup returns CDR1 GTSNPN and CDR2 SVGIG (reference sequence). After removal of 5 bases from V and 1 base from J, the junction contained 6 bases not matched to a gene. CDR3 amino acids: CAWGTEVRTDTQYF. The CDR3 nucleotides are TGTGCCTGGGGGACAGAGGTGCGCACAGATACGCAGTATTTT. Looking up the rest from reference TRBV30 and TRBJ2-3 gives the full variable domain: SQTIHQWPATLVQPVGSPLSLECTVEGTSNPNLYWYRQAAGRGLQLLFYSVGIGQISSEVPQNLSASRPQDRQFILSSKKLLLSDSGFYLCAWGTEVRTDTQYFGPGTRLTVL.

CDR3 region: CASSYLGGSYEQYF. The CDR3 DNA sequence: TGTGCCAGCAGTTATCTGGGGGGGTCCTACGAGCAGTACTTC. The rearrangement links TRBV6-5 to TRBJ2-7; TRBD2 agrees at 7 bases. The ends lost 3 bases at V and 1 base at J; junction bases unmatched: 3. Germline assignment: CDR1 MNHEY and CDR2 SVGAGI. There are 14 residues in the CDR3.

The chain uses TRBV30 and TRBJ2-7; 7 nucleotides match TRBD2. The ends lost 3 bases at V and 2 bases at J; junction bases unmatched: 7. Germline values: CDR1 GTSNPN, CDR2 SVGIG (reference sequence). The CDR3 has 14 amino acids. CDR3 sequence: CAWSGERGAYEQYF. For the CDR3, the DNA is TGTGCCTGGAGCGGGGAGCGGGGAGCCTACGAGCAGTACTTC.

The CDR3 DNA is TGTGCCAGCAGTTACCGACAGGGCATGGCCGAGCAGTACTTC. Residues: CASSYRQGMAEQYF. This sequence joins TRBV6-6 and TRBJ2-7, with 7 positions matching TRBD1. CDR3 length: 14 amino acids. Losses at the gene ends were 2 bases for V and 6 bases for J; bases not matched to a gene: 7. Germline V CDR1 and CDR2: MNHNY, SVGAGI (reference sequence).

The chain joins TRBV4-1 to TRBJ1-5, with 9 nucleotides matching TRBD1. J lost 1 base, V lost 0 bases, and 10 bases had no gene match. Germline assignment: CDR1 MGHRA and CDR2 YSYEKL. The CDR3 consists of 19 residues. The CDR3: CASSQDFTGGSRSNQPQHF. The CDR3 coding sequence is TGCGCCAGCAGCCAAGATTTTACAGGGGGCTCGCGGAGCAATCAGCCCCAGCATTTT.